A selection of T cell receptor beta chains follows, all from one sample in a study of Ad26.COV2.S vaccination and SARS-CoV-2 variants. Here immunoSEQ multiplex PCR was the method, and the copy in TCRdb shows in-frame clones only, minus some. The repertoire holds more than 300,000 clones, just over 85% seen once, with roughly 1.9% in the top ten. This sample comprised peripheral blood, obtained in a trial of Ad26.COV2.S vaccine versus placebo. The receptors were gathered from a person aged 18-60 years who received the Ad26.COV2.S COVID-19 vaccine or a placebo. Both conserved end residues are part of each CDR3. A D gene is named only where the DNA matches it firmly. Clone size, where shown, is once, few, many, or a class for clones that have expanded.

>NA|TRBV4-2|TRBD1|TRBJ1-1
CASSQELTGGTEAFF
TGTGCCAGCAGCCAAGAACTGACAGGGGGTACTGAAGCTTTCTTT
>NA|TRBV4-3|TRBD2|TRBJ2-7
CASSQGLAGVNEQYF
TGCGCCAGCAGCCAAGGACTAGCGGGGGTCAACGAGCAGTACTTC
>once|TRBV3-1/TRBV3-2|NA|TRBJ1-5
CASSQARQGPVQHF
TGTGCCAGCAGCCAAGCCCGTCAAGGCCCGGTCCAGCATTTT
>once|TRBV7-2|NA|TRBJ2-1
CASSLGGPNNEQFF
TGTGCCAGCAGCTTAGGGGGGCCCAACAATGAGCAGTTCTTC
>NA|TRBV20-1|NA|TRBJ2-1
CSGVYNEQFF
TGCTCGGGGGTGTACAATGAGCAGTTCTTC
>NA|TRBV5-1|TRBD2|TRBJ2-2
CASSFRTSGGAGELFF
TGCGCCAGCAGCTTTCGGACTAGCGGGGGGGCCGGGGAGCTGTTTTTT
>NA|TRBV5-1|TRBD1|TRBJ2-3
CASSIQGERDTQYF
TGCGCCAGCAGCATACAGGGGGAGAGAGATACGCAGTATTTT
>NA|TRBV4-3|NA|TRBJ2-3
CASSQDSSGRLEDTQYF
TGCGCCAGCAGCCAAGATTCAAGCGGAAGACTTGAAGATACGCAGTATTTT
>many|TRBV4-1|NA|TRBJ1-1
CASSQGANTEAFF
TGCGCCAGCAGCCAAGGGGCGAACACTGAAGCTTTCTTT
>once|TRBV18|NA|TRBJ2-5
CASSPTTIGETQYF
TGTGCCAGCTCACCGACGACAATAGGAGAGACCCAGTACTTC
>NA|TRBV6-2/TRBV6-3|NA|TRBJ1-1
CASSYPTMNTEAFF
TGTGCCAGCAGTTATCCGACGATGAACACTGAAGCTTTCTTT
>NA|TRBV19|NA|TRBJ1-2
CASSIDALGGYTF
TGTGCCAGTAGTATAGATGCCCTCGGTGGCTACACCTTC
>NA|TRBV19|NA|TRBJ1-2
CASSIRDFPGINYGYTF
TGTGCCAGTAGTATACGGGACTTCCCCGGAATTAACTATGGCTACACCTTC
>NA|TRBV30|NA|TRBJ1-1
CAWIRFGTEAFF
TGTGCCTGGATTCGATTTGGGACTGAAGCTTTCTTT
>NA|TRBV5-4|NA|TRBJ2-5
CASRLREGEETQYF
TGTGCCAGCAGGCTTCGTGAGGGGGAAGAGACCCAGTACTTC
>once|TRBV5-5|TRBD2|TRBJ2-1
CASSSGSGRGSTYNEQFF
TGTGCCAGCAGCTCCGGATCGGGGCGGGGGTCTACCTACAATGAGCAGTTCTTC
>NA|TRBV11-2|TRBD1|TRBJ2-7
CASSWGQGYEQYF
TGTGCCAGCAGCTGGGGACAGGGCTACGAGCAGTACTTC
>NA|TRBV7-6|TRBD1|TRBJ1-2
CASSARLDRGDFGYTF
TGTGCCAGCAGCGCCCGCCTCGACAGGGGTGACTTTGGCTACACCTTC
>few|TRBV7-3|NA|TRBJ1-2
CASSQDGRYGYTF
TGTGCCAGCAGCCAAGATGGACGTTACGGCTACACCTTC
>once|TRBV7-8|NA|TRBJ1-6
CASSSRTQEFPLHF
TGTGCCAGCAGCTCCCGGACACAGGAATTCCCCCTCCACTTT
>once|TRBV6-2/TRBV6-3|NA|TRBJ1-4
CASSPREYEKLFF
TGTGCCAGCAGTCCCAGGGAGTATGAAAAACTGTTTTTT
>NA|TRBV2|NA|TRBJ2-2
CASSGTGGPGELFF
TGTGCCAGCAGTGGTACGGGGGGCCCCGGGGAGCTGTTTTTT
>NA|TRBV7-2|NA|TRBJ1-4
CASSLKGGLGSGNEKLFF
TGTGCCAGCAGCTTAAAGGGAGGTCTGGGATCAGGGAATGAAAAACTGTTTTTT
>once|TRBV18|NA|TRBJ1-4
CASSPQGWTSEKLFF
TGTGCCAGCTCACCCCAGGGTTGGACCTCGGAAAAACTGTTTTTT
>NA|TRBV5-5|NA|TRBJ1-1
CASSLSLTSTEAFF
TGTGCCAGCAGCTTGTCCCTTACGAGCACTGAAGCTTTCTTT
>NA|TRBV11-1|NA|TRBJ2-3
CASSSDFPSTQYF
TGTGCCAGCAGCTCGGACTTCCCCAGTACGCAGTATTTT
>NA|TRBV19|NA|TRBJ1-3
CASTPLGGYSGNTIYF
TGTGCCAGTACACCCCTGGGGGGGTACTCTGGAAACACCATATATTTT
>NA|TRBV29-1|NA|TRBJ1-2
CSGQGFNYGYTF
TGCAGCGGTCAGGGGTTTAACTATGGCTACACCTTC
>NA|TRBV18|NA|TRBJ1-2
CASSLRDPRRGYTF
TGTGCCAGCTCACTCCGAGACCCTCGTCGAGGCTACACCTTC
>NA|TRBV5-4|TRBD1|TRBJ2-6
CASSLRTGLGGANVLTF
TGTGCCAGCAGCCTGAGGACAGGGCTGGGTGGGGCCAACGTCCTGACTTTC
>NA|TRBV14|NA|TRBJ1-2
CASSPSVGGNYGYTF
TGTGCCAGCAGCCCATCAGTCGGGGGTAACTATGGCTACACCTTC
>once|TRBV12-3/TRBV12-4|TRBD1|TRBJ2-2
CASSPPGGGELFF
TGTGCCAGCAGCCCCCCAGGGGGCGGGGAGCTGTTTTTT
>NA|TRBV29-1|NA|TRBJ2-7
CSVFDNVKSSYEQYF
TGCAGCGTGTTCGACAACGTTAAAAGCTCCTACGAGCAGTACTTC
>NA|TRBV20-1|NA|TRBJ2-7
CSARDRSEQYF
TGCAGTGCTAGAGATAGGAGCGAGCAGTACTTC
>NA|TRBV2|TRBD1|TRBJ1-5
CASSLDRVGQPQHF
TGTGCCAGCAGTCTCGACAGGGTAGGGCAGCCCCAGCATTTT
>NA|TRBV2|NA|TRBJ2-5
CASSEAGGRRETQYF
TGTGCCAGCAGTGAAGCGGGGGGGCGTAGAGAGACCCAGTACTTC
>NA|TRBV18|TRBD2|TRBJ2-1
CASSPGLAGDQFF
TGTGCCAGCTCACCGGGACTAGCGGGGGATCAGTTCTTC
>NA|TRBV7-9|NA|TRBJ2-5
CASRSAQETQYF
TGTGCCAGCAGGAGCGCACAAGAGACCCAGTACTTC
>NA|TRBV6-4|TRBD2|TRBJ2-3
CASSDSTGTSGGADTQYF
TGTGCCAGCAGTGACTCAACCGGGACTAGCGGGGGGGCGGATACGCAGTATTTT
>NA|TRBV6-5|TRBD1|TRBJ1-1
CASRGTGKNTEAFF
TGTGCCAGCAGGGGGACAGGGAAGAACACTGAAGCTTTCTTT
>NA|TRBV7-9|TRBD2|TRBJ2-7
CASSLGVGGGTPYEQYF
TGTGCCAGCAGCTTAGGGGTAGGCGGGGGAACCCCCTACGAGCAGTACTTC
>NA|TRBV7-9|NA|TRBJ1-4
CASSPRRGGNEKLFF
TGTGCCAGCAGCCCGAGGCGCGGGGGAAATGAAAAACTGTTTTTT
>few|TRBV5-1|NA|TRBJ2-7
CASSPIGRTDLGEQYF
TGCGCCAGCAGCCCGATTGGACGGACGGACTTGGGGGAGCAGTACTTC
>NA|TRBV28|NA|TRBJ1-1
CASRERTEAFF
TGTGCCAGCAGAGAACGCACTGAAGCTTTCTTT
>NA|TRBV5-4|TRBD2|TRBJ2-1
CASSPATASGGAYEQFF
TGTGCCAGCAGCCCAGCCACGGCTAGCGGGGGGGCCTATGAGCAGTTCTTC
>NA|TRBV7-2|TRBD1|TRBJ2-7
CASSLRTGGSSYEQYF
TGTGCCAGCAGCCTACGAACAGGGGGGAGCTCCTACGAGCAGTACTTC
>NA|TRBV10-1|NA|TRBJ2-3
CASSEYPDTQYF
TGCGCCAGCAGTGAGTACCCCGACACGCAGTATTTT
>NA|TRBV3-1/TRBV3-2|NA|TRBJ1-5
CASSSFNSNQPQHF
TGTGCCAGCAGCTCATTTAATAGCAATCAGCCCCAGCATTTT
>NA|TRBV3-1/TRBV3-2|TRBD2|TRBJ2-7
CASRDSGGNDEQYF
TGTGCCAGCAGAGATAGCGGGGGGAACGACGAGCAGTACTTC
>NA|TRBV2|TRBD2|TRBJ2-1
CASRGSAGGPVEQFF
TGTGCCAGCAGAGGGAGTGCGGGGGGGCCCGTCGAGCAGTTCTTC
>NA|TRBV5-1|NA|TRBJ2-1
CASSWGWQNPNEQFF
TGCGCCAGCAGCTGGGGTTGGCAGAACCCCAATGAGCAGTTCTTC
>NA|TRBV6-5|NA|TRBJ2-7
CASNHRANEQYF
TGTGCCAGCAACCACAGGGCTAACGAGCAGTACTTC
>NA|TRBV11-2|NA|TRBJ2-1
CASSLGLNNEQFF
TGTGCCAGCAGCTTAGGACTAAACAATGAGCAGTTCTTC
>NA|TRBV5-4|NA|TRBJ1-1
CASSLGVGGESSEAFF
TGTGCCAGCAGCTTAGGCGTTGGGGGGGAGTCTTCTGAAGCTTTCTTT
>few|TRBV19|TRBD1|TRBJ2-2
CASSIRVRQGGRGELFF
TGTGCCAGTAGTATAAGGGTCCGACAGGGCGGCCGGGGGGAGCTGTTTTTT
>NA|TRBV29-1|NA|TRBJ1-4
CSVVPATNEKLFF
TGCAGCGTTGTGCCCGCAACTAATGAAAAACTGTTTTTT
>once|TRBV11-1|TRBD1|TRBJ2-1
CASSSELDRGNEQFF
TGTGCCAGCAGCTCAGAGCTGGACAGGGGGAATGAGCAGTTCTTC
>NA|TRBV20-1|NA|TRBJ1-1
CSAARAPEAFF
TGCAGTGCTGCCCGGGCTCCGGAAGCTTTCTTT
>NA|TRBV7-2|TRBD2|TRBJ2-5
CASSLSGGVETQYF
TGTGCCAGCAGCCTTAGCGGGGGGGTAGAGACCCAGTACTTC
>NA|TRBV7-8|TRBD1|TRBJ2-3
CASSWGQGAGTDTQYF
TGTGCCAGCAGCTGGGGACAGGGGGCAGGGACAGATACGCAGTATTTT